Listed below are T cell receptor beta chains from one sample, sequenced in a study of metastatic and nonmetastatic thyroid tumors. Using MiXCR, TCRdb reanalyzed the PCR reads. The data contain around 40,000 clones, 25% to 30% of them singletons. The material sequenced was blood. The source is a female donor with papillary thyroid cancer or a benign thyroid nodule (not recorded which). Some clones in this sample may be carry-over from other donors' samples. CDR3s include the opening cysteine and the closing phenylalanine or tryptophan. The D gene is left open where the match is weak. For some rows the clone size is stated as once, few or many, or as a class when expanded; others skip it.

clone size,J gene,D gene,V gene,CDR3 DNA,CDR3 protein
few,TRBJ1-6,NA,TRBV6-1,TGTGCCAGCAGTGAAAGCACAGATAATTCACCCCTCCACTTT,CASSESTDNSPLHF
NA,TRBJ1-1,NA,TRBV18,TGTGCCAGCTCACCATGGGTTCGGGGTTTAAAGACTGAAGCTTTCTTT,CASSPWVRGLKTEAFF
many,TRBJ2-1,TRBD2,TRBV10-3,TGTGCCATCAGTTCGCGGGAGGGCTTGTCCTACAATGAGCAGTTCTTC,CAISSREGLSYNEQFF
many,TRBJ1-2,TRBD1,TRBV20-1,TGCAGTGCCCGGCTGGGACAGGGGATTGACTACACCTTC,CSARLGQGIDYTF
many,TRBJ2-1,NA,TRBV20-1,TGCAGTGCTAGAGACCTGGGGGCTGAGCAGTTCTTC,CSARDLGAEQFF
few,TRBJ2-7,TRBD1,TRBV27,TGTGCCAGCAGTTTAACCGGGACAGGGTTCTACGAGCAGTACTTC,CASSLTGTGFYEQYF
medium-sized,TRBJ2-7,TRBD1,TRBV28,TGTGCCAGCAGTTCGGGACAGGGGGCGGTCTACGAGCAGTACTTC,CASSSGQGAVYEQYF
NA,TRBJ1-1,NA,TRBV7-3,TGTGCCAGCAGCTTATCGCCCCAGACTGAAGCTTTCTTT,CASSLSPQTEAFF
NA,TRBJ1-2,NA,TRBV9,TGTGCCAGCAGCGTAGGGGGGGCAGCGCTGGGTGGCTACACCTTC,CASSVGGAALGGYTF
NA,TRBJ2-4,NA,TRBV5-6,TGTGCCAGCAGCTTGGGTACTGTTAAAAACATTCAGTACTTC,CASSLGTVKNIQYF
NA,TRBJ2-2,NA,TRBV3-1,TGTGCCAGCATTCAAATCACCGGGGAGCTGTTTTTT,CASIQITGELFF
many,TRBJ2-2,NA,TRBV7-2,TGTGCCAGCAGCCCAGGTCTGGGGTCCGGGGAGCTGTTTTTT,CASSPGLGSGELFF
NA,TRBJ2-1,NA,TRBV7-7,TGTGCTAGCAGCACGGGACCAAACAATGAGCAGTTCTTC,CASSTGPNNEQFF
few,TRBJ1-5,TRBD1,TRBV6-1,TGTGCCAGCAGTTCCGGGACAGAGAGCAATCAGCCCCAGCATTTT,CASSSGTESNQPQHF
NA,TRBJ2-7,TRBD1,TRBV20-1,TGCAGTGGCGCCGGACAGGGTTATAGCGAGCAGTACTTC,CSGAGQGYSEQYF
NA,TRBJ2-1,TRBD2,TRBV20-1,TGCAGGTCCAGCGGGAGAAACAATGAGCAGTTCTTC,CRSSGRNNEQFF
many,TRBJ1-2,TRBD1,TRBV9,TGTGCCAGCAGCGGGGACAGGGGGGCCGACATCCATGGCTACACCTTC,CASSGDRGADIHGYTF